Below, 32 T cell receptor beta chains from the same sample are listed, as sequenced in a study of technical replicates of blood from a handful of donors. Here immunoSEQ multiplex PCR was the method, and the copy in TCRdb shows in-frame clones only, minus some. The data show approximately 73,000 clones, 95% to 97% seen once. The material sequenced was T cells isolated from PBMCs. The receptors were gathered from a human donor in good health.

V is TRBV6-1 and J is TRBJ1-3; D perhaps matches TRBD1 (5 bases). The ends were cut back, 4 bases at V and 0 bases at J, with 13 bases in the middle. Looked up from germline, CDR1 is MNHNS and CDR2 is SASEGT. The CDR3 length is 16 residues. In DNA form, the CDR3 reads TGTGCCAGCAGTGGCTGGGACTTTTTCTCTGGAAACACCATATATTTT. It encodes CASSGWDFFSGNTIYF.

The chain uses TRBV5-1 and TRBJ2-5, with D tentatively TRBD2 (6 bases). Trimming cost V 2 bases and J 5 bases, with 16 bases left between them. The length of the CDR3 is 15 residues. Germline CDR1 reads SGHRS; CDR2 reads YFSETQ. The CDR3 DNA reads TGCGCCAGCAGCTTCCAAACCGGGAGCGAGGAGACCCAGTACTTC. It translates to CASSFQTGSEETQYF.

The chain links TRBV28 to TRBJ2-3; 7 nucleotides match TRBD1. The CDR3 has 12 residues. The germline V gene encodes CDR1 MDHEN and CDR2 SYDVKM. V lost 5 bases to trimming and J lost 6 bases; unmatched junction nucleotides: 2. DNA for the CDR3: TGTGCCAGCAGTGACAGGGCCGATACGCAGTATTTT. Translating it yields CASSDRADTQYF.

This chain joins TRBV7-6 and TRBJ2-7; maybe TRBD2 (6 bases). The CDR3 contains 16 residues. The V gene lost 5 bases and the J gene lost 3 bases, with 20 bases spanning the gap. Germline V gene data show CDR1 as SGHVS and CDR2 as FNYEAQ. CDR3 DNA sequence: TGTGCCAGCAGCCAAGTCTCGGGACTTGGTGACTACGAGCAGTACTTC. As protein: CASSQVSGLGDYEQYF.

This clone was observed once. The chain recombines TRBV9 with TRBJ1-1, with D possibly matching TRBD1 (5 bases). There are 13 residues in the CDR3. V lost 2 bases, J lost 2 bases, and 7 bases lay in between. Germline-derived CDR1 and CDR2 are SGDLS and YYNGEE. CDR3 sequence (DNA): TGTGCCAGCAGCGTGACAGCTAACACTGAAGCTTTCTTT. Protein sequence: CASSVTANTEAFF.

J is TRBJ2-7 and V is TRBV11-2, with 12 bases lining up with TRBD2. V shed 3 bases and J 5 bases; nucleotides not matched to a gene: 5. This CDR3 contains 15 residues. CDR1 is SGHAT, CDR2 FQNNGV, per germline. The CDR3 here is CASSFLTSGRDEQYF. Written as DNA, the CDR3 is TGTGCCAGCAGCTTCTTGACTAGCGGGAGAGACGAGCAGTACTTC.

The genes are TRBV27 and TRBJ2-4; 8 nucleotides line up with TRBD1. V trimming: 5 bases; J trimming: 2 bases; junction bases outside the gene matches: 14. This CDR3 has 18 residues. Per the germline V gene, CDR1 is MNHEY and CDR2 is SMNVEV (reference sequence). The CDR3 nucleotides read TGTGCCAGCAGTCCCCGGGCAGGGGGCGCGGTTTCCAAAAACATTCAGTACTTC. Residues: CASSPRAGGAVSKNIQYF.

This clone was observed once. J is TRBJ1-1 and V is TRBV19; no clear D gene. This CDR3 has 14 residues. Germline V gene lookup returns CDR1 LNHDA and CDR2 SQIVND (reference sequence). Trimming stripped 9 bases from V and 3 bases from J, with 17 bases between. The CDR3 coding sequence is TGTGCCAGCAACCGAGTAAGCCGGGACACTGAAGCTTTCTTT. Amino acid sequence: CASNRVSRDTEAFF. Looking up the rest from reference TRBV19 and TRBJ1-1 gives the full variable domain: DGGITQSPKYLFRKEGQNVTLSCEQNLNHDAMYWYRQDPGQGLRLIYYSQIVNDFQKGDIAEGYSVSREKKESFPLTVTSAQKNPTAFYLCASNRVSRDTEAFFGQGTRLTVV.

The gene calls are TRBV9 and TRBJ1-2; D is uncertain. Trimming left V 0 bases short and J 0 bases short, with 9 bases between. The CDR3 has 15 amino acids. Germline V lookup: CDR1 SGDLS, CDR2 YYNGEE. This CDR3 reads CASSVALAANYGYTF. The CDR3 bases are TGTGCCAGCAGCGTAGCTCTGGCGGCTAACTATGGCTACACCTTC.

In DNA, the CDR3 is TGTGCCAGCAGCTTAGCAGGGGACTCCTACAATGAGCAGTTCTTC. As protein: CASSLAGDSYNEQFF. The V gene is TRBV7-9, the J gene TRBJ2-1, with a weak D call TRBD1 (5 bases). Trimming took off 0 bases at V and 0 bases at J, with 6 bases between the two ends. There are 15 residues in the CDR3. CDR1 is SEHNR, CDR2 FQNEAQ, per germline (reference sequence). The full variable domain, its missing parts supplied by reference TRBV7-9 and TRBJ2-1, is DTGVSQNPRHKITKRGQNVTFRCDPISEHNRLYWYRQTLGQGPEFLTYFQNEAQLEKSRLLSDRFSAERPKGSFSTLEIQRTEQGDSAMYLCASSLAGDSYNEQFFGPGTRLTVL.

The chain links TRBV19 to TRBJ1-5; maybe TRBD1 (6 bases). CDR1 is LNHDA and CDR2 is SQIVND in the germline V gene (reference sequence). This CDR3 comprises 14 residues. V was clipped by 6 bases and J by 1 base, with 10 bases between them. This chain's CDR3 is CASRTQGSNQPQHF. DNA for the CDR3: TGTGCCAGTAGGACTCAGGGGAGCAATCAGCCCCAGCATTTT.

The V gene is TRBV27, the J gene TRBJ1-2; weak D call: TRBD1 (5 bases). The CDR3 loop spans 14 amino acids. Germline CDR1 and CDR2: MNHEY and SMNVEV (reference sequence). V was clipped by 0 bases and J by 5 bases, with 10 bases between them. The CDR3 spells CASSLSTARYGYTF. The CDR3 DNA is TGTGCCAGCAGTTTATCGACAGCTCGGTATGGCTACACCTTC.

The chain carries TRBV7-8 and TRBJ2-3; 11 nucleotides agree with TRBD2. CDR3 size: 20 residues. Trimming took 1 base from V and 0 from J; bases not matched to a gene: 12. Germline V gene sequence: CDR1 SGHVS, CDR2 FQNEAQ. The CDR3 coding sequence is TGTGCCAGCAGCTTAGAGTTATTGGGGACTAGCGGTTCTAGCACAGATACGCAGTATTTT. Protein product: CASSLELLGTSGSSTDTQYF.

CDR3 in DNA: TGTGCCAGCAGCTTTTGGTTTGGACAGGACACTGAAGCTTTCTTT. Protein product: CASSFWFGQDTEAFF. V and J are TRBV5-5 and TRBJ1-1; 7 bases agree with TRBD1. Germline assignment: CDR1 SGHKS and CDR2 YYEKEE (reference sequence). The CDR3 runs to 15 residues. Germline trimming cut 2 bases from V and 3 bases from J; bases unmatched to any gene: 7.

The chain combines TRBV10-3 with TRBJ2-5; 12 bases match TRBD2. V was clipped by 6 bases and J by 0 bases; unmatched bases: 5. Germline V gives CDR1 ENHRY, CDR2 SYGVKD. This CDR3 is built from 16 residues. CDR3 DNA: TGTGCCATCAGGGGGGGACTAGCGGGCGACCAAGAGACCCAGTACTTC. Protein: CAIRGGLAGDQETQYF.

V is TRBV19 and J is TRBJ2-7; TRBD2 aligns across 12 bases. The CDR3 runs to 14 residues. Germline V gene sequence: CDR1 LNHDA, CDR2 SQIVND (reference sequence). V gave up 6 bases and J gave up 2 bases; unmatched junction bases: 2. CDR3 in amino acids: CASSASGRAYEQYF. DNA of the CDR3: TGTGCCAGTAGCGCTAGCGGGAGGGCCTACGAGCAGTACTTC. Using reference TRBV19 and TRBJ2-7 for the parts outside the CDR3, the full variable domain is DGGITQSPKYLFRKEGQNVTLSCEQNLNHDAMYWYRQDPGQGLRLIYYSQIVNDFQKGDIAEGYSVSREKKESFPLTVTSAQKNPTAFYLCASSASGRAYEQYFGPGTRLTVT.

This clone was counted a single time. The chain joins TRBV4-3 to TRBJ2-6; D perhaps matches TRBD1 (5 bases). Between the trimmed V and J ends, which lost 0 bases and 0 bases, there was a span of 15 bases. Germline V lookup: CDR1 LGHNA, CDR2 YSLEER. This CDR3 contains 19 residues. CDR3 residues: CASSQDMTAPLSGANVLTF. The CDR3 bases are TGCGCCAGCAGCCAAGATATGACAGCGCCCCTCTCTGGGGCCAACGTCCTGACTTTC.

The V gene is TRBV28, the J gene TRBJ1-4; TRBD1 aligns across 8 bases. After removal of 0 bases from V and 0 bases from J, the junction contained 3 bases not matched to a gene. The CDR3 has 17 residues. Germline lookup yields CDR1 MDHEN and CDR2 SYDVKM. CDR3: CASSLWDRVATNEKLFF. CDR3 nucleotides: TGTGCCAGCAGTTTATGGGACAGGGTTGCAACTAATGAAAAACTGTTTTTT.

The gene calls are TRBV19 and TRBJ2-5; D not resolved. From germline, CDR1 is LNHDA and CDR2 SQIVND (reference sequence). The CDR3 totals 16 residues. Trimming removed 3 bases from V and 4 bases from J, with 18 bases in between. For the CDR3, the DNA is TGTGCCAGTAGTATGTTATCAGTCTTAAATTCAGAGACCCAGTACTTC. It codes for CASSMLSVLNSETQYF.

In this sample, this clone turned up once. The J gene is TRBJ1-1, the V gene TRBV21-1; the table's D call, TRBD1, was not checked against the DNA. TRBV21-1 is listed as a pseudogene. This CDR3 is 12 amino acids long. CDR3: CASRDRSTEAFF. CDR3 bases: TGTGCCAGTCGGGACAGGTCAACTGAAGCTTTCTTT.

The chain links TRBV7-2 to TRBJ2-7, with 12 positions matching TRBD2. Trimming at V came to 8 bases and at J to 3 bases, leaving 5 bases not matched to a gene. The CDR3 length is 14 residues. Germline assignment: CDR1 SGHTA and CDR2 FQGNSA. The CDR3 coding sequence is TGTGCCAGCGAAAGACTAGCGGGAGACTACGAGCAGTACTTC. Residues: CASERLAGDYEQYF. The full variable domain, with the rest looked up from reference TRBV7-2 and TRBJ2-7, is GAGVSQSPSNKVTEKGKDVELRCDPISGHTALYWYRQSLGQGLEFLIYFQGNSAPDKSGLPSDRFSAERTGGSVSTLTIQRTQQEDSAVYLCASERLAGDYEQYFGPGTRLTVT.

The chain employs TRBV28 and TRBJ2-1, with D perhaps matching TRBD1 (6 bases). CDR1 MDHEN and CDR2 SYDVKM come from the germline V gene. The V end was cut by 3 bases, the J end by 4 bases, with 7 bases between. This CDR3 has 13 residues. CDR3 loop: CASSFRGYNEQFF. In DNA form, the CDR3 reads TGTGCCAGCAGTTTCAGGGGATACAATGAGCAGTTCTTC. The complete variable domain, with remaining parts taken from reference TRBV28 and TRBJ2-1, reads DVKVTQSSRYLVKRTGEKVFLECVQDMDHENMFWYRQDPGLGLRLIYFSYDVKMKEKGDIPEGYSVSREKKERFSLILESASTNQTSMYLCASSFRGYNEQFFGPGTRLTVL.

The CDR3: CASSQTSLSYNEQFF. The CDR3 bases are TGTGCCAGCAGCCAGACTAGCTTATCCTACAATGAGCAGTTCTTC. The chain recombines TRBV5-6 with TRBJ2-1, with 7 bases fitting TRBD2. This CDR3 spans 15 amino acids. Germline CDR1 and CDR2: SGHDT and YYEEEE. The ends lost 4 bases at V and 1 base at J; junction bases unmatched: 5. The full variable domain, completed using reference TRBV5-6 and TRBJ2-1, is DAGVTQSPTHLIKTRGQQVTLRCSPKSGHDTVSWYQQALGQGPQFIFQYYEEEERQRGNFPDRFSGHQFPNYSSELNVNALLLGDSALYLCASSQTSLSYNEQFFGPGTRLTVL.

In DNA, the CDR3 is TGTGCCAGCAGTTTTATTCCTCCGGGACAGGGTCCTTATGGCTACACCTTC. It is translated as CASSFIPPGQGPYGYTF. V gene TRBV27 combines with J gene TRBJ1-2; 9 bases line up with TRBD1. This CDR3 is 17 amino acids long. The V gene end was trimmed by 3 bases and the J gene end by 5 bases; junction bases not matched to a gene: 13. Germline-derived CDR1 and CDR2 are MNHEY and SMNVEV (reference sequence).

The chain has TRBV19 and TRBJ2-1; possible D gene TRBD2, 5 bases. Germline lookup yields CDR1 LNHDA and CDR2 SQIVND (reference sequence). Trimming took off 9 bases at V and 1 base at J, with 13 bases between the two ends. The CDR3 length is 14 residues. The CDR3 reads CASLAGPSYNEQFF. The CDR3 DNA reads as TGTGCCAGCTTGGCGGGTCCATCCTACAATGAGCAGTTCTTC.

V and J are TRBV6-4 and TRBJ2-1; 10 bases line up with TRBD2. The CDR3 has 15 amino acids. Germline assignment: CDR1 MRHNA and CDR2 SNTAGT. Trimming at V came to 6 bases and at J to 6 bases, leaving 8 bases not matched to a gene. CDR3 sequence: CASRYLAGEGNEQFF. The CDR3 nucleotides read TGTGCCAGCAGGTATCTAGCGGGAGAGGGCAATGAGCAGTTCTTC.

V usage is TRBV6-5 and J usage is TRBJ1-2; tentatively, D is TRBD1 (6 bases). V lost 6 bases and J lost 6, with 14 bases in between. The germline V gene encodes CDR1 MNHEY and CDR2 SVGAGI. This CDR3 comprises 13 residues. In DNA, the CDR3 is TGTGCCAGCAGCAACGGACAGTTTCATGGCTACACCTTC. The encoded protein is CASSNGQFHGYTF.

Notes on this clone: The sample has other DNA sequences that encode this CDR3 too. J is TRBJ2-7 and V is TRBV7-2, with unresolved D. The CDR3 runs to 13 residues. V gave up 3 bases and J gave up 0 bases, with 6 bases separating them. Per the germline V gene, CDR1 is SGHTA and CDR2 is FQGNSA. CDR3 loop: CASSFVSSYEQYF. The CDR3 DNA reads TGTGCCAGCAGCTTCGTTAGCTCCTACGAGCAGTACTTC.

The chain is built from TRBV4-3 and TRBJ1-1, with D unclear. Per the germline V gene, CDR1 is LGHNA and CDR2 is YSLEER. V lost 0 bases to trimming and J lost 3 bases, with 11 bases between them. The CDR3 has 15 amino acids. CDR3 in amino acids: CASSQDPSTHTEAFF. As DNA, the CDR3 is TGCGCCAGCAGCCAAGATCCTAGTACCCACACTGAAGCTTTCTTT.

The V call is TRBV5-1, the J call TRBJ1-2, with 7 positions matching TRBD1. V lost 2 bases, J lost 3 bases, and 1 base stayed unmatched. Germline V gene sequence: CDR1 SGHRS, CDR2 YFSETQ. This CDR3 comprises 13 residues. The CDR3 sequence is CASSLTGDYGYTF. The CDR3 nucleotides read TGCGCCAGCAGCTTAACAGGGGACTATGGCTACACCTTC.

This chain joins TRBV7-2 and TRBJ1-1; the D is unclear. Germline V CDR1 and CDR2: SGHTA, FQGNSA. Trimming left V 5 bases short and J 3 bases short, with 16 bases between. The CDR3 totals 15 residues. CDR3 in amino acids: CASSKQLRGYTEAFF. CDR3 DNA sequence: TGTGCCAGCAGCAAACAGCTACGAGGGTACACTGAAGCTTTCTTT.

Here the CDR3 DNA reads TGTGCCAGCAGCCGGGTCTGGAACACTGAAGCTTTCTTT. It translates to CASSRVWNTEAFF. The rearrangement links TRBV11-3 to TRBJ1-1; D call uncertain. Germline V gene lookup returns CDR1 SGHNT and CDR2 YENEEA. Deletions cut 5 bases from V and 1 base from J, with 8 bases between. The length of the CDR3 is 13 residues.